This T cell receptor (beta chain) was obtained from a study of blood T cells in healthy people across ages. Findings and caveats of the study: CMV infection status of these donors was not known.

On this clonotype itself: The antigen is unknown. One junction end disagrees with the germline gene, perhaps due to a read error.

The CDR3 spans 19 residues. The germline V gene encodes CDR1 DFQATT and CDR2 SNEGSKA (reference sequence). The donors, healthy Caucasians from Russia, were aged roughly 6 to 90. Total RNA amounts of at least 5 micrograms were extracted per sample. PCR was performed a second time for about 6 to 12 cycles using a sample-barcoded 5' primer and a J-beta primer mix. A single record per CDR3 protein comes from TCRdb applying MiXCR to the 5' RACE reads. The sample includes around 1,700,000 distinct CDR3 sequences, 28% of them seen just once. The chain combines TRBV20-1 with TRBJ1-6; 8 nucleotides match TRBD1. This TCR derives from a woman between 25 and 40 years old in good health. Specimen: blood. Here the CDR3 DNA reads TGCGGTGCTAGAGGCGTTTTTAGGACAGGGAGCTCCTATAATTCACCCCTCCACTTT. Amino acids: CGARGVFRTGSSYNSPLHF.